Each of the 4 T cell receptor beta chains below was sequenced from the same sample in a study of cytomegalovirus exposure and HLA in healthy donors. Data came from immunoSEQ multiplex PCR; TCRdb stores just in-frame clones and leaves some out. Among around 91,000 clones listed, approximately 94% were seen once. The source material was PBMCs. These receptors came from a woman aged 25 to 45 in good health and CMV-seropositive.

The chain recombines TRBV13 with TRBJ2-1; D not resolved. Trimming removed 1 base at V and 0 bases at J, with 10 bases between. The CDR3 runs to 16 residues. CDR1 and CDR2 (germline): PRHDT, FYEKMQ (reference sequence). DNA of the CDR3: TGTGCCAGCAGCTTAGTATCACTCCGCTCCTACAATGAGCAGTTCTTC. Its translation: CASSLVSLRSYNEQFF.

This chain connects TRBV11-2 to TRBJ1-1; D gene unclear. Germline values: CDR1 SGHAT, CDR2 FQNNGV. V was cut by 6 bases and J by 7 bases, with 12 bases left in between. There are 12 residues in the CDR3. The CDR3 DNA follows: TGTGCCAGCAGAAGGGTTGAGGGTGAAGCTTTCTTT. Translating it yields CASRRVEGEAFF.

This CDR3 is CASSTLTQRSNYEQYF. CDR3 sequence (DNA): TGTGCCAGCAGTACCCTTACCCAGCGGAGCAACTACGAGCAGTACTTC. The rearrangement links TRBV6-4 to TRBJ2-7; perhaps TRBD2 as D (5 bases). The V end lost 5 bases, the J end lost 3 bases, and 20 bases lay between the germline ends. Germline-derived CDR1 and CDR2 are MRHNA and SNTAGT. CDR3 length: 16 amino acids.

This chain links TRBV10-3 with TRBJ2-2, with D maybe TRBD2 (5 bases). Germline V gene lookup returns CDR1 ENHRY and CDR2 SYGVKD. CDR3 length equals 11 residues. The V and J ends lost 6 bases and 7 bases respectively, with 6 bases between them. CDR3 in DNA: TGTGCCATCAGACTAGGCGGGGAGCTGTTTTTT. This codes for CAIRLGGELFF.